What follows are 5 T cell receptor beta chains derived from one specimen sequenced in a study of blood T cell repertoires in COVID-19. Clones were sequenced by immunoSEQ multiplex PCR, and TCRdb holds only the in-frame ones, with some missing. This sample carries about 400,000 clones, around nine tenths of them seen once, and the ten largest clones take 1.5% to 2%. Material: PBMCs or T cells enriched from blood (not recorded which). These receptors came from a woman aged 30 to 39 who had recovered from COVID-19.

The chain employs TRBV4-3 and TRBJ1-1, with D uncertain. The CDR3 is made up of 13 amino acids. V was shortened by 1 base and J by 2 bases, with 5 bases between the two germline ends. The germline CDR1 and CDR2 sequences are LGHNA and YSLEER. Written as DNA, the CDR3 is TGCGCCAGCAGCCAAGTTACAAACACTGAAGCTTTCTTT. The encoded protein is CASSQVTNTEAFF.

The chain recombines TRBV6-5 with TRBJ1-6; D is possibly TRBD1 (6 bases). Trimming took 6 bases from V and 10 from J, leaving 16 bases between them. The CDR3 extends over 14 amino acids. Germline V CDR1 and CDR2: MNHEY, SVGAGI. CDR3 sequence reads: CASSRTGIKSPLHF. CDR3 bases: TGTGCCAGCAGCCGTACAGGGATCAAATCACCCCTCCACTTT.

This clone came up once. CDR3: CASSGQGLGKLFF. Written as DNA, the CDR3 is TGCGCCAGCAGCGGACAGGGTCTTGGAAAACTGTTTTTT. V usage is TRBV5-1 and J usage is TRBJ1-4; 8 bases are a match to TRBD1. Unmatched junction bases numbered 6, after V lost 4 bases and J lost 10 bases. Germline V gene sequence: CDR1 SGHRS, CDR2 YFSETQ. There are 13 residues in the CDR3.

The chain joins TRBV3-1 (or the pseudogene TRBV3-2) to TRBJ1-1; TRBD1 aligns across 8 bases. Unmatched junction bases numbered 8, after V lost 3 bases and J lost 5 bases. Germline CDR1 is LGHDT and CDR2 is YNNKEL (reference sequence). The CDR3 sequence is 15 residues long. The CDR3 loop reads CASSHAGQVVTEAFF. CDR3 nucleotide sequence: TGTGCCAGCAGCCACGCGGGACAGGTTGTAACTGAAGCTTTCTTT.

This rearrangement joins TRBV7-9 to TRBJ1-1; 7 nucleotides agree with TRBD1. CDR1 and CDR2 (germline): SEHNR, FQNEAQ (reference sequence). The CDR3 covers 18 residues. V shed 3 bases and J 1 base; nucleotides not matched to a gene: 14. The CDR3 is CASSFLLGQGQRNTEAFF. The CDR3 DNA is TGTGCCAGCAGCTTTCTGCTCGGCCAGGGACAGAGGAACACTGAAGCTTTCTTT.